This T cell receptor (beta chain) stems from a study of blood T cell repertoires in COVID-19. Study-level background: In each case, the material was cDNA or gDNA derived from T cells, B-cell-depleted T cells, or PBMCs.

Method: immunoSEQ multiplex PCR; TCRdb's copy keeps in-frame clones and lacks some. The sample lists under 100,000 clones, about 86% occurring once. CDR1 is MDHEN and CDR2 is SYDVKM in the germline V gene. Trimming took off 4 bases at V and 7 bases at J, with 2 bases between the two ends. This CDR3 spans 10 amino acids. Sequencing used peripheral blood. The chain joins TRBV28 to TRBJ2-1; D gene unclear. The sequence was obtained from a woman aged 55-75 years with acute or convalescent COVID-19. CDR3 DNA sequence: TGTGCCAGCAGTTCGAATGAGCAGTTCTTC. Protein product: CASSSNEQFF.